This T cell receptor (beta chain) is from a study of blood T cells in healthy people across ages. V lost 3 bases and J 1 base, leaving 15 bases between the germline ends. The CDR3 is made up of 16 amino acids. CDR1 and CDR2 (germline): SEHNR, FQNEAQ (reference sequence). Combining a sample-barcoded 5' primer with a J-beta primer mix, a second PCR ran for roughly 6 to 12 cycles. A 12-random-nucleotide template-switch adaptor tagged each cDNA molecule. TCRdb redid the calling of the 5' RACE reads with MiXCR, one entry per CDR3 protein. The repertoire has under 1,100,000 distinct CDR3 sequences, roughly 24% of them found once; the top ten carry less than 0.75%. This clonotype appeared a few times. The sample also formed part of further work on T cells of mothers and their children. That report notes: Slightly higher overlap, not significant, was seen in related mother-child pairs than in unrelated pairs.

The chain joins TRBV7-9 to TRBJ2-5; TRBD2 is a possible D gene (6 bases). This sequence originates from a girl aged 2 to 10 in good health. The sample was blood. The CDR3 loop is CASSFPLAGPQETQYF. CDR3 bases: TGTGCCAGCAGCTTTCCTCTGGCGGGACCCCAAGAGACCCAGTACTTC.